This paragraph covers one T cell receptor beta chain sequence. No antigen is known for it. The template for TCR beta VDJ and CDR3 sequence profiling was genomic DNA. MiXCR was run by TCRdb on the reads, yielding one entry per CDR3 protein. Seen here are roughly 160,000 distinct CDR3 sequences, 71% observed once, and the top ten hold around 45%. These data come from a study of CD8+CD57+ T cells in acquired aplastic anemia. Study details: DNA from sorted CD4+ and CD8+ cells averaged around 3.5 ug. Study findings and constraints: Researchers report that 25 to 30 CD8+ CDR3 sequences appeared in both patients and controls.

The germline gives CDR1 SGHRS, CDR2 YFSETQ. J was trimmed by 4 bases and V by 0 bases; bases with no gene match: 7. The CDR3 consists of 17 residues. The sequenced patients had an expansion of CD8+CD57+ cells seen by flow cytometry. All patients had severe acquired aplastic anemia. Specimen: sorted CD4+, CD8+, or CD8+CD57+ T cells (not recorded which) from PBMCs. The TCR was taken from a human donor with aplastic anemia. The chain recombines TRBV5-1 with TRBJ1-2; TRBD1 aligns across 12 bases. DNA of the CDR3: TGCGCCAGCAGCTTGGGGGACAGGGGGCGCGAGGTCTATGGCTACACCTTC. Translated: CASSLGDRGREVYGYTF.